The 12 T cell receptor beta chains below were found in one sample sequenced in a study of blood T cell repertoires in COVID-19. Repertoires were generated with immunoSEQ multiplex PCR, while TCRdb's copy carries only in-frame clones and drops some. This table holds roughly 80,000 clones, around 91% found once. The sequenced sample was peripheral blood. The receptor set was obtained from a woman aged 45-65 years in a cohort sampled during active COVID-19.

The V and J genes are TRBV13 and TRBJ1-3, with D unresolved. V lost 5 bases, J lost 0 bases, and 17 bases lay in between. CDR1 and CDR2 from the germline V gene are PRHDT and FYEKMQ (reference sequence). This CDR3 contains 17 residues. CDR3: CASSPLRTFSSGNTIYF. The DNA of the CDR3 is TGTGCCAGCAGCCCCCTCAGGACTTTCAGCTCTGGAAACACCATATATTTT.

The CDR3 reads CASSILGQAAGELFF. In nucleotides, the CDR3 is TGTGCCAGTAGTATACTAGGACAGGCCGCCGGGGAGCTGTTTTTT. The chain has TRBV19 and TRBJ2-2; 7 bases map to TRBD1. From germline, CDR1 is LNHDA and CDR2 SQIVND (reference sequence). There are 15 residues in the CDR3. The J segment lost 6 bases and the V segment lost 2 bases, leaving 6 bases of the junction unmatched.

A single count supports this clone. The rearrangement uses TRBV4-1 and TRBJ1-4; D is unclear. The V gene's germline CDR1 is MGHRA and CDR2 YSYEKL. Deletions cut 4 bases from V and 0 bases from J, with 12 bases between. CDR3 length: 16 amino acids. CDR3 protein: CASSPPTTATNEKLFF. The CDR3 DNA follows: TGCGCCAGCAGCCCCCCTACTACTGCAACTAATGAAAAACTGTTTTTT.

The chain is built from TRBV19 and TRBJ1-1; D remains unclear. V lost 3 bases to trimming and J lost 0 bases, with 8 bases between them. CDR3 length: 14 residues. The germline V gene has CDR1 LNHDA and CDR2 SQIVND (reference sequence). The CDR3 coding sequence is TGTGCCAGTAGTATGGGCCAGTTGAACACTGAAGCTTTCTTT. Protein sequence: CASSMGQLNTEAFF.

The CDR3 spells CASSRASGSWNEQFF. The CDR3 DNA sequence: TGTGCCAGCAGCCGGGCTAGCGGGAGTTGGAATGAGCAGTTCTTC. This chain connects TRBV11-3 to TRBJ2-1, with 10 bases matching TRBD2. Germline V gene data show CDR1 as SGHNT and CDR2 as YENEEA. V was pared by 5 bases and J by 7 bases, with 8 bases of the junction left unmatched. The CDR3 extends over 15 amino acids.

The CDR3 spells CASSRRLIQETQYF. As DNA, the CDR3 is TGTGCCAGCAGCCGTCGACTCATCCAAGAGACCCAGTACTTC. This rearrangement joins TRBV11-2 to TRBJ2-5; no definite D call. The CDR3 length is 14 residues. V lost 5 bases to trimming and J lost 1 base, with 11 bases between them. Germline loops: CDR1 SGHAT, CDR2 FQNNGV.

The chain carries TRBV6-1 and TRBJ1-6; 7 bases line up with TRBD1. J lost 6 bases, V lost 2 bases, and 7 bases had no gene match. Germline CDR1 is MNHNS and CDR2 is SASEGT. The CDR3 is made up of 16 amino acids. Here the CDR3 reads CASSEQGGNGNSPLHF. CDR3 sequence (DNA): TGTGCCAGCAGTGAACAGGGGGGTAACGGTAATTCACCCCTCCACTTT.

The rearrangement links TRBV30 to TRBJ2-1, with 7 bases lining up with TRBD2. Germline-derived CDR1 and CDR2 are GTSNPN and SVGIG (reference sequence). The CDR3 is 17 residues long. J gave up 0 bases and V 4 bases, and 12 bases lay outside the gene matches. CDR3 sequence: CAWMGGVHPSSYNEQFF. The CDR3, as DNA: TGTGCCTGGATGGGAGGGGTCCATCCCTCCTCCTACAATGAGCAGTTCTTC.

The chain combines TRBV10-1 with TRBJ2-3; 10 nucleotides match TRBD1. This CDR3 is 15 amino acids long. The germline V gene encodes CDR1 WNHNN and CDR2 SYGVQD (reference sequence). With 6 bases clipped from V and 5 bases from J, the junction kept 8 bases outside the gene matches. CDR3 bases: TGCGCCAGCAGGTCCGGGACAGGGGTGGTAGATACGCAGTATTTT. It is translated as CASRSGTGVVDTQYF.

The chain carries TRBV5-4 and TRBJ1-2; no clear D. Germline V gene sequence: CDR1 SGHNT, CDR2 YYREEE (reference sequence). This CDR3 has 15 residues. Trimming pared 4 bases from V and 0 bases from J, leaving 13 bases between. The CDR3 region has the DNA TGTGCCAGCAGCGATGGAGGGTCAGCTAACTATGGCTACACCTTC. Its translation is CASSDGGSANYGYTF.

The chain links TRBV6-6 to TRBJ2-1, with TRBD2 matching over 9 bases. With 6 bases clipped from V and 6 bases from J, the junction kept 6 bases outside the gene matches. Germline CDR1 and CDR2: MNHNY and SVGAGI (reference sequence). The CDR3 extends over 14 amino acids. CDR3 sequence (DNA): TGTGCCAGCAGACCCGGGCGGGGGGGCAATGAGCAGTTCTTC. Translation gives CASRPGRGGNEQFF.

This chain connects TRBV19 to TRBJ1-2; D uncertain. Trimming cost V 5 bases and J 1 base, with 8 bases left between them. Germline CDR1 is LNHDA and CDR2 is SQIVND (reference sequence). This CDR3 has 13 residues. The CDR3 nucleotides read TGTGCCAGTAGTGAGGTTCTTAACTATGGCTACACCTTC. Protein: CASSEVLNYGYTF.